The 12 T cell receptor beta chains reported below all come from one sample, sequenced in a study of regulatory T cells in long-lasting Graves disease. The time point here: newly diagnosed GD, antithyroid drugs for less than 3 months. Following extraction of RNA from PBMCs, that RNA was used to make the TCR library. iRepertoire HTBI primers and Arm-PCR of CDR3 regions built TCR beta libraries. From the multiplex PCR reads, TCRdb called clonotypes with MiXCR, one entry per CDR3 protein. The sample holds roughly 350,000 distinct CDR3 sequences, around 15% seen once. These records were also assigned to another study, of T cells in Graves' hyperthyroidism and ophthalmopathy.

This specimen consisted of peripheral blood mononuclear cells (PBMCs), obtained at new diagnosis, from a patient treated with antithyroid drugs. Receptors originate from a woman younger than 30 with Graves disease.

This clonotype occurred a few times. The chain uses TRBV10-3 and TRBJ1-2; D is ambiguous. The V and J ends lost 10 bases and 1 base respectively, with 10 bases between them. The germline V gene encodes CDR1 ENHRY and CDR2 SYGVKD. The CDR3 sequence is 12 residues long. CDR3: CARSDGNYGYTF. CDR3 sequence (DNA): TGTGCCAGATCTGACGGTAACTATGGCTACACCTTC.

V and J are TRBV5-1 and TRBJ1-5, with 7 bases lining up with TRBD1. V shed 4 bases and J 5 bases; nucleotides not matched to a gene: 3. The germline V gene encodes CDR1 SGHRS and CDR2 YFSETQ. The CDR3 is made up of 13 amino acids. This chain's CDR3 is CASSRGQDQPQHF. Written as DNA, the CDR3 is TGCGCCAGCAGCAGGGGGCAGGATCAGCCCCAGCATTTT.

This chain joins TRBV20-1 and TRBJ2-1, with 10 bases matching TRBD2. CDR1 DFQATT and CDR2 SNEGSKA come from the germline V gene (reference sequence). J gave up 7 bases and V 5 bases, and 8 bases lay outside the gene matches. This CDR3 contains 14 residues. The DNA of the CDR3 is TGCAGTGCTGTCCTACTAGCGGGGTATAATGAGCAGTTCTTC. Amino acid sequence: CSAVLLAGYNEQFF.

This clonotype was detected a few times. The V and J genes are TRBV18 and TRBJ2-5; D is ambiguous. V gave up 5 bases and J gave up 5 bases, with 12 bases separating them. The CDR3 is 13 residues long. Germline V gives CDR1 KGHSH, CDR2 LQKENI. The CDR3 sequence: CASSNIGAETQYF. The DNA of the CDR3 is TGTGCCAGCTCAAATATCGGCGCGGAGACCCAGTACTTC.

This clonotype has only a few counts. The genes are TRBV28 and TRBJ2-3, with D hard to call. The length of the CDR3 is 12 residues. The germline gives CDR1 MDHEN, CDR2 SYDVKM. Trimming left V 7 bases short and J 5 bases short, with 10 bases between. The CDR3 coding sequence is TGTGCCAGCAACCCCGGCAGAGATACGCAGTATTTT. Protein sequence: CASNPGRDTQYF.

The V call is TRBV19, the J call TRBJ2-3; D is possibly TRBD1 (5 bases). Germline CDR1 reads LNHDA; CDR2 reads SQIVND (reference sequence). V lost 3 bases and J lost 0, with 13 bases in between. This CDR3 is built from 16 residues. CDR3 nucleotide sequence: TGTGCCAGTAGTATCACGTGGGGCTCTAGCACAGATACGCAGTATTTT. Translated: CASSITWGSSTDTQYF.

This clonotype has a handful of counts. This may stem from a read error, because a much larger clone lies one nucleotide away. The J gene is TRBJ2-2, the V gene TRBV11-2; 10 nucleotides line up with TRBD2. Germline V gene data show CDR1 as SGHAT and CDR2 as FQNNGV. This CDR3 has 16 residues. With 4 bases clipped from V and 0 bases from J, the junction kept 2 bases outside the gene matches. CDR3 loop: CASSWTSGANTGELFF. In DNA, the CDR3 is TGTGCCAGCAGCTGGACTAGCGGAGCGAACACCGGGGAGCTGTTTTTT.

Note on this clonotype: One base away lies a much larger clone, so this may be a sequencing read error. The CDR3 here is CASEQGHPHEQYF. The CDR3 region has the DNA TGTGCCAGCGAGCAGGGACATCCGCACGAGCAGTACTTC. This chain joins TRBV6-1 and TRBJ2-7; D perhaps matches TRBD1 (6 bases). Germline lookup yields CDR1 MNHNS and CDR2 SASEGT. CDR3 size: 13 residues. V lost 8 bases to trimming and J lost 5 bases, with 16 bases between them.

J is TRBJ1-6 and V is TRBV19; tentatively, D is TRBD1 (5 bases). The V end lost 3 bases, the J end lost 12 bases, and 15 bases lay between the germline ends. This CDR3 is built from 14 residues. Germline V CDR1 and CDR2: LNHDA, SQIVND (reference sequence). CDR3 DNA sequence: TGTGCCAGTAGTATCGACTCGACGGGGGGACCCCTCCACTTT. Translated: CASSIDSTGGPLHF.

This clonotype was counted a few times. Written as DNA, the CDR3 is TGTGCCAGCAGCTTGAACCCCAACGAGCAGTACTTC. It specifies CASSLNPNEQYF. The chain joins TRBV5-6 to TRBJ2-7; D is unclear. The CDR3 loop spans 12 amino acids. Between the trimmed V and J ends, which lost 1 base and 5 bases, there was a span of 7 bases. Looked up from germline, CDR1 is SGHDT and CDR2 is YYEEEE.

This clonotype was seen ten or more times. V and J are TRBV28 and TRBJ2-7; 10 bases line up with TRBD2. The CDR3 runs to 18 residues. V lost 5 bases to trimming and J lost 2 bases; unmatched junction nucleotides: 15. Germline CDR1 and CDR2: MDHEN and SYDVKM. The CDR3 region has the DNA TGTGCCAGCAGTCCAAGGGACCTCAGTAGCGGGGGGCCCTACGAGCAGTACTTC. Encoded protein: CASSPRDLSSGGPYEQYF. The entire variable domain, with the rest obtained from reference TRBV28 and TRBJ2-7, is as follows: DVKVTQSSRYLVKRTGEKVFLECVQDMDHENMFWYRQDPGLGLRLIYFSYDVKMKEKGDIPEGYSVSREKKERFSLILESASTNQTSMYLCASSPRDLSSGGPYEQYFGPGTRLTVT.

This clonotype has a handful of counts. The CDR3 spells CASTSPERQYF. CDR3 nucleotide sequence: TGTGCCAGCACCAGCCCCGAGCGCCAGTACTTC. This chain links TRBV6-1 with TRBJ2-5; no clear D gene. The CDR3 sequence is 11 residues long. Germline CDR1 MNHNS, CDR2 SASEGT. V was pared by 7 bases and J by 10 bases, with 13 bases between.